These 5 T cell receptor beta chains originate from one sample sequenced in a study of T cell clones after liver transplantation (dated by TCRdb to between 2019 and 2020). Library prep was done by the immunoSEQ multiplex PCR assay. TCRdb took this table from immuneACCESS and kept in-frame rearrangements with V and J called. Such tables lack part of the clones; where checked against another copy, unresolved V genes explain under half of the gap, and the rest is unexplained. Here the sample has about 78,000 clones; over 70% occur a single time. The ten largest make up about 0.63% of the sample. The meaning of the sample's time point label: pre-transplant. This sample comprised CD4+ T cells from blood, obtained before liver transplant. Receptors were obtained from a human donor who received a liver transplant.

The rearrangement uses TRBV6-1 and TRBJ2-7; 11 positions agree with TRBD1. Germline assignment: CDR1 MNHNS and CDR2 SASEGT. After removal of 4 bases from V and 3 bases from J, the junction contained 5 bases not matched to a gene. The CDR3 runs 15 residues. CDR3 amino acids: CASSVRDRGIYEQYF. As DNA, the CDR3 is TGTGCCAGCAGTGTTCGGGACAGGGGGATCTACGAGCAGTACTTC.

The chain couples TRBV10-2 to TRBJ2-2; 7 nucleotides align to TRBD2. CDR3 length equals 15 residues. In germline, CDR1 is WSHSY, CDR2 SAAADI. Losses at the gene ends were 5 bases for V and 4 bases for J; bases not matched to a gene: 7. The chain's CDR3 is CASSSAGRGTGELFF. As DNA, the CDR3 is TGCGCCAGCAGTAGCGCGGGGAGGGGCACCGGGGAGCTGTTTTTT.

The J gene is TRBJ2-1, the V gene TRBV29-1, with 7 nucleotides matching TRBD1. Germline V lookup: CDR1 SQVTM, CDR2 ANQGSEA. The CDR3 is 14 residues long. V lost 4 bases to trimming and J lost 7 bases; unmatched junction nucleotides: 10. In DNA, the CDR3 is TGCAGCGTTGGCCCCGGGACAGATTCGAATGAGCAGTTCTTC. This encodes CSVGPGTDSNEQFF.

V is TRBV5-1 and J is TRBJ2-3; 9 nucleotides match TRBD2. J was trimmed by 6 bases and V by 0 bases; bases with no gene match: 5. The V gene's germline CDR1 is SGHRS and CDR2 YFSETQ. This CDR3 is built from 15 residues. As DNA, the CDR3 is TGCGCCAGCAGCTTGGTTGCGGGAGGGGTGGATACGCAGTATTTT. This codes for CASSLVAGGVDTQYF.

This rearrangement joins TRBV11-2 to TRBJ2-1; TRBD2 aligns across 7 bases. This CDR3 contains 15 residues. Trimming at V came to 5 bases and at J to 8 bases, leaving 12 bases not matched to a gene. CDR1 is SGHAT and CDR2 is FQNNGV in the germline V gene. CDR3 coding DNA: TGTGCCAGCAGCCGGGGCAAGCGGGATGTCCATGAGCAGTTCTTC. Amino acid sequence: CASSRGKRDVHEQFF. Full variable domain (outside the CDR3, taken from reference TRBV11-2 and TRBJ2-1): EAGVAQSPRYKIIEKRQSVAFWCNPISGHATLYWYQQILGQGPKLLIQFQNNGVVDDSQLPKDRFSAERLKGVDSTLKIQPAKLEDSAVYLCASSRGKRDVHEQFFGPGTRLTVL.